This TCR beta chain was identified during a study of blood T cell repertoires in COVID-19. Study as a whole: Both acute and convalescent COVID-19 samples were obtained from the United States, Italy and Spain. Nucleic acid was either cDNA or gDNA, and it came from T cells, B-cell-depleted T cells, or PBMCs.

V lost 0 bases, J lost 0 bases, and 4 bases lay in between. This CDR3 region has 14 residues. Germline-derived CDR1 and CDR2 are SGHRS and YFSETQ. Authors' data handling: By means of reference gene primer amplification, nucleated cell counts were estimated. The method was immunoSEQ multiplex PCR; TCRdb's version includes in-frame clones alone and lacks a portion of them. The V and J calls and clone size were taken over from that table, and D and trimming were inferred from the DNA. Of under 250,000 clones in the sample, around 80% were seen once. J is TRBJ1-3 and V is TRBV5-1; D remains unclear. This receptor was taken from a woman in her 70s with acute or convalescent COVID-19. The sample comprised peripheral blood. The DNA for the CDR3 is TGCGCCAGCAGCTTGGGTAACTCTGGAAACACCATATATTTT. Protein sequence: CASSLGNSGNTIYF.